This T cell receptor (beta chain) was found in a study of response to subunit inactivated influenza vaccine. Overall study results and limits: That few new T cells are recruited by each seasonal influenza vaccination was the authors' suggestion.

The CDR3 covers 15 residues. Looked up from germline, CDR1 is SGHDT and CDR2 is YYEEEE. V lost 1 base and J 0 bases, leaving 9 bases between the germline ends. From the RT-PCR reads, TCRdb called clonotypes with MiXCR, one entry per CDR3 protein. The sample includes roughly 700,000 distinct CDR3 sequences, about 14% of them seen just once. Concerning this clonotype itself: Its antigen is as yet unknown.

The gene calls are TRBV5-6 and TRBJ2-3; no clear D gene. This receptor was taken from a man aged 45-65 years who received an inactivated influenza vaccine. Sequenced material: PBMCs from blood, taken around two weeks before vaccination. The CDR3 bases are TGTGCCAGCAGCTTGCCAGCCACAAGCACAGATACGCAGTATTTT. Amino acids: CASSLPATSTDTQYF.